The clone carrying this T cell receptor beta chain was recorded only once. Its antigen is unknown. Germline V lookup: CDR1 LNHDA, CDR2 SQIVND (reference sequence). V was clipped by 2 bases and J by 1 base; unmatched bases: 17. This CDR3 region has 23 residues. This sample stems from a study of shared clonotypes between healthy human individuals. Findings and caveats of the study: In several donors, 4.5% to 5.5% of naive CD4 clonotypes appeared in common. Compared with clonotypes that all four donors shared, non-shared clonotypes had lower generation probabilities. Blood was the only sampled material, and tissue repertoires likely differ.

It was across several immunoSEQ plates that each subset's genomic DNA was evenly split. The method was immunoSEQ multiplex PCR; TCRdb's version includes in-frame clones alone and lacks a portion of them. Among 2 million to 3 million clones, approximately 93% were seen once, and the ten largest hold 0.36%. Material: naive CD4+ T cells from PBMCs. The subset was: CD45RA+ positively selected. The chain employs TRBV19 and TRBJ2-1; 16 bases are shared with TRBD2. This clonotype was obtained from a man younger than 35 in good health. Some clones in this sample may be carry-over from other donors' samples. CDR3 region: CASSINRPGLAGGPGRSYNEQFF. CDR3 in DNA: TGTGCCAGTAGTATAAATCGTCCGGGACTAGCGGGAGGGCCAGGAAGGTCCTACAATGAGCAGTTCTTC. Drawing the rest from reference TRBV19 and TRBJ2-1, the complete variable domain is DGGITQSPKYLFRKEGQNVTLSCEQNLNHDAMYWYRQDPGQGLRLIYYSQIVNDFQKGDIAEGYSVSREKKESFPLTVTSAQKNPTAFYLCASSINRPGLAGGPGRSYNEQFFGPGTRLTVL.